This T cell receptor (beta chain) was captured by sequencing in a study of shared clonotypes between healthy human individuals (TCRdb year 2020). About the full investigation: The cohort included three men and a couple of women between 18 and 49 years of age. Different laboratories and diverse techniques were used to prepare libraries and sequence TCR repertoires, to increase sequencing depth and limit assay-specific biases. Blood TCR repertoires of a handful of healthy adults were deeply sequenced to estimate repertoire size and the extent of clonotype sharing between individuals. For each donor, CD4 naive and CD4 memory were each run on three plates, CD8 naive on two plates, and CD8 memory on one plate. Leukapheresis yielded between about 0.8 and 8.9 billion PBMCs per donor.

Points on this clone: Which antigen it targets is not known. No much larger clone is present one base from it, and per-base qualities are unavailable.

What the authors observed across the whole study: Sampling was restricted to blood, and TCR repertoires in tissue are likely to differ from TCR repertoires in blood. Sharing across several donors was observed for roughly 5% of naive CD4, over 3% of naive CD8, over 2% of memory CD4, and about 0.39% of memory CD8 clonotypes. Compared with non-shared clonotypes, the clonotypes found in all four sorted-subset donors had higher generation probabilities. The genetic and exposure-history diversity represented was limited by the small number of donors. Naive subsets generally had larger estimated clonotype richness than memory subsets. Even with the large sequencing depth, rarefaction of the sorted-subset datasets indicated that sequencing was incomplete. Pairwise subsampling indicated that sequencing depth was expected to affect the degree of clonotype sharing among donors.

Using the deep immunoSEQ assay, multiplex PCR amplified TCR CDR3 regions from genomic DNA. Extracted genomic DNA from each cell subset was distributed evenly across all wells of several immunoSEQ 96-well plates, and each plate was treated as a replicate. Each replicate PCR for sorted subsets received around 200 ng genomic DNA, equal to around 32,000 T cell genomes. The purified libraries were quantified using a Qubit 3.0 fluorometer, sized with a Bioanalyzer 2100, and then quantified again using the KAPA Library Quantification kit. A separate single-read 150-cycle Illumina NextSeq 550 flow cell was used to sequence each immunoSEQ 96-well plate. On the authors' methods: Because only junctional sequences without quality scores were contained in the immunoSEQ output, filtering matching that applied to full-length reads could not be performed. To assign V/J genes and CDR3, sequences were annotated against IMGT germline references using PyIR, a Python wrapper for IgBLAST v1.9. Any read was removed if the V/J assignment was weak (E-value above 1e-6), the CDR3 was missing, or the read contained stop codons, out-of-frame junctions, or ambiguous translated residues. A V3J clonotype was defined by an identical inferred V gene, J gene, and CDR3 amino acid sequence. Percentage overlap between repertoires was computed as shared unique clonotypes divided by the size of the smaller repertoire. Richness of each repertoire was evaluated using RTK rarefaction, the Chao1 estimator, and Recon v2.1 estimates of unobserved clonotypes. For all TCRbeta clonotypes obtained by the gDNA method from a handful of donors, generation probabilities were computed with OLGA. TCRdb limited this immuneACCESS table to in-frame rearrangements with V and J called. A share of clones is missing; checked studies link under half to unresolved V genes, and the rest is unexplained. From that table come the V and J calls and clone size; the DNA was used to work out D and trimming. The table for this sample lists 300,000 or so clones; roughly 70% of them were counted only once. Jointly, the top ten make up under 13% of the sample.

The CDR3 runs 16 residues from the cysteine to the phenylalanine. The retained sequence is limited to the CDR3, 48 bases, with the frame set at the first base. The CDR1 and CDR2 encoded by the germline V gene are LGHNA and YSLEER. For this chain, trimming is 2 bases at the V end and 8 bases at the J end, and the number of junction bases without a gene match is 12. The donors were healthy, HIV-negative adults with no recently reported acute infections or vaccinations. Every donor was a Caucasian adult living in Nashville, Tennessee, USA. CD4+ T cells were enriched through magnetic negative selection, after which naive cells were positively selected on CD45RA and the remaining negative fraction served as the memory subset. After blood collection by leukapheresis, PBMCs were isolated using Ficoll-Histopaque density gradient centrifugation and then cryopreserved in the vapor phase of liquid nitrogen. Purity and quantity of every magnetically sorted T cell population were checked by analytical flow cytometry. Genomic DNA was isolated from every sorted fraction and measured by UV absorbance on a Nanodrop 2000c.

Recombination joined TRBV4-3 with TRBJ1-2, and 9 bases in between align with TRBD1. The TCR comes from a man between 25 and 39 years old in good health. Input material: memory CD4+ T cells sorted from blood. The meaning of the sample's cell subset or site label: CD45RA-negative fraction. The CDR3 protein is CASSQSPGQGDLGYTF. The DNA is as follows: TGCGCCAGCAGCCAATCTCCGGGACAGGGAGACTTAGGCTACACCTTC.